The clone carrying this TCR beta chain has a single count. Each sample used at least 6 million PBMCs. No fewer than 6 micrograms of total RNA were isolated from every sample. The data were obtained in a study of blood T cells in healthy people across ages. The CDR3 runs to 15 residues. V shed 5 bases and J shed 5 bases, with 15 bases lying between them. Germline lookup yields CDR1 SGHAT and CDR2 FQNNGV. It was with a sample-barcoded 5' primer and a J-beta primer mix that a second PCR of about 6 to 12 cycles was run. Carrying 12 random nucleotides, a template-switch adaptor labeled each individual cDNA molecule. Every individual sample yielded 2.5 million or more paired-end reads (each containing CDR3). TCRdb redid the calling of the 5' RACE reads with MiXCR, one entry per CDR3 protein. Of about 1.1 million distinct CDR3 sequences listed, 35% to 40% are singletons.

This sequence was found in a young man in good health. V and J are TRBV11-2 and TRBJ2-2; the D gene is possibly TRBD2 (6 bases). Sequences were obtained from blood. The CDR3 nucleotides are TGTGCCAGCAGCCCGGAAATCGGGGGAACCGGGGAGCTGTTTTTT. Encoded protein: CASSPEIGGTGELFF.